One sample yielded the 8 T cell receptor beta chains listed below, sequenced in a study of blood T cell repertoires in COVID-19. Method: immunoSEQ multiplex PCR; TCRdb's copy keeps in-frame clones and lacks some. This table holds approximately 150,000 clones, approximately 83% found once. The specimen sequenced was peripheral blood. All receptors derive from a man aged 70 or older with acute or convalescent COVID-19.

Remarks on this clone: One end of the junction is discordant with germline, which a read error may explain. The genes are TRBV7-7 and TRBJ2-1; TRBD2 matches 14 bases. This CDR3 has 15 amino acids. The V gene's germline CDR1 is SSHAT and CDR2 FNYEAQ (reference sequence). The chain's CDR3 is CASSPGLAGGNEQFF. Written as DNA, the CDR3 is TGTGCTAGCAGCCCCGGACTAGCGGGAGGCAATGAGCAGTTCTTC.

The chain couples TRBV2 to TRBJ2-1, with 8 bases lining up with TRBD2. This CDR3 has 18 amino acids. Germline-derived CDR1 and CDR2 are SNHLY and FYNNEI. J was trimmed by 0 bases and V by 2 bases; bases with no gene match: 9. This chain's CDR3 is CASSERASGWSSYNEQFF. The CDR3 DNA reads TGTGCCAGCAGTGAACGGGCTAGCGGGTGGAGCTCCTACAATGAGCAGTTCTTC.

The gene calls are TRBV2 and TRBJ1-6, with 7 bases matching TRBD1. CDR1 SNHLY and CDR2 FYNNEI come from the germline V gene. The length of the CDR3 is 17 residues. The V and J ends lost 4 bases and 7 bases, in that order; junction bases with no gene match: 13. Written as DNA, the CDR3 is TGTGCCAGCAGTGTCCCCGGTGGGGGCAGGGGGAATTCACCCCTCCACTTT. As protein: CASSVPGGGRGNSPLHF. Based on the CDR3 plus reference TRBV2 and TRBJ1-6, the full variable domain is EPEVTQTPSHQVTQMGQEVILRCVPISNHLYFYWYRQILGQKVEFLVSFYNNEISEKSEIFDDQFSVERPDGSNFTLKIRSTKLEDSAMYFCASSVPGGGRGNSPLHFGNGTRLTVT.

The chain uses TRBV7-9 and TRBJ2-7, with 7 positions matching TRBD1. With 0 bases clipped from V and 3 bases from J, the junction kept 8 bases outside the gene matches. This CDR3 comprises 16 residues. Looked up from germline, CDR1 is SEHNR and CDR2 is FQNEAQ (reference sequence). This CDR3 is CASSLAAGTVLYEQYF. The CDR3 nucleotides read TGTGCCAGCAGCTTAGCGGCCGGGACAGTTCTCTACGAGCAGTACTTC.

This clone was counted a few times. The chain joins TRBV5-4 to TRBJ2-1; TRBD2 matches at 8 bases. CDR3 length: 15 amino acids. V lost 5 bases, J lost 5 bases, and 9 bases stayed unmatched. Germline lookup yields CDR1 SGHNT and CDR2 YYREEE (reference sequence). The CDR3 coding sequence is TGTGCCAGCAGTTTCCCGGGAGGGGATAACAATGAGCAGTTCTTC. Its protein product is CASSFPGGDNNEQFF.

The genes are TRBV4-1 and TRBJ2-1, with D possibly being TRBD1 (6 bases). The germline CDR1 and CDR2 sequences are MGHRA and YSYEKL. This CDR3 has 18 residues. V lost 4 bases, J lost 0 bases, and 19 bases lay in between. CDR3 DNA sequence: TGCGCCAGCAGCCTTCACCAGGGGTTACGAAGCTCCTACAATGAGCAGTTCTTC. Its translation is CASSLHQGLRSSYNEQFF.

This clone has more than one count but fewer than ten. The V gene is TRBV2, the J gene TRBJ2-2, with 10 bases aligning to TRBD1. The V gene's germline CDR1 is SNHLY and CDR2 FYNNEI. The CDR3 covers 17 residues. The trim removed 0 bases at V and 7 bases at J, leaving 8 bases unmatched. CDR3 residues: CASSEALGQGMDGELFF. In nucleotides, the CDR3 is TGTGCCAGCAGTGAAGCCTTGGGACAGGGGATGGACGGGGAGCTGTTTTTT.

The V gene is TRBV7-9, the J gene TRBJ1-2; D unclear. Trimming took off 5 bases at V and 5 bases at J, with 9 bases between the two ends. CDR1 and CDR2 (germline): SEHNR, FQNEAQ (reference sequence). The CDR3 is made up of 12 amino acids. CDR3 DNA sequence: TGTGCCAGCAGCAAGCCGGGGTATGGCTACACCTTC. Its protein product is CASSKPGYGYTF.